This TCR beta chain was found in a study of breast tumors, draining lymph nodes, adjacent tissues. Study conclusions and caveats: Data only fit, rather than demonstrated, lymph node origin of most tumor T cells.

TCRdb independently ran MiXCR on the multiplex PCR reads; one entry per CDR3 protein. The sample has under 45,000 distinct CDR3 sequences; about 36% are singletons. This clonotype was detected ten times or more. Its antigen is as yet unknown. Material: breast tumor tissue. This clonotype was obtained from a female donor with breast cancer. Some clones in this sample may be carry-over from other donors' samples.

This CDR3 is CAISERGRDNEQFF. CDR3 coding DNA: TGTGCCATCAGTGAGAGGGGAAGGGACAATGAGCAGTTCTTC. V is TRBV10-3 and J is TRBJ2-1, with D possibly being TRBD1 (5 bases). The germline V and J ends were trimmed by 2 bases and 5 bases, with 10 bases remaining between them. This CDR3 comprises 14 residues. Germline values: CDR1 ENHRY, CDR2 SYGVKD.